The rows below give T cell receptor beta chains drawn from one sample of a study of blood T cell repertoires in COVID-19. Method: immunoSEQ multiplex PCR; TCRdb's copy keeps in-frame clones and lacks some. The table lists approximately 300,000 clones, around 80% of them singletons, with 1% to 1.5% in the top ten. Material: peripheral blood. Receptors were obtained from a woman aged 50 to 60 with acute or convalescent COVID-19. Both conserved end residues are part of each CDR3. Expanded clones get a size class; other rows say once, few or many, or leave the size out.

V gene	J gene	clone size	CDR3 protein
TRBV29-1	TRBJ1-4	once	CSVGTGTNEKLFF
TRBV29-1	TRBJ1-5	.	CSVAGGANQPQHF
TRBV5-1	TRBJ1-1	.	CASSLSTGTEAFF
TRBV12-3/TRBV12-4	TRBJ1-3	.	CASSFGGDTIYF
TRBV7-2	TRBJ2-1	.	CASRSRLAAYNEQFF
TRBV30	TRBJ2-6	.	CAWDQGFSGANVLTF
TRBV4-1	TRBJ2-4	.	CASSQDPEGGSKNIQYF
TRBV5-6	TRBJ1-1	.	CASSFQGAEAFF
TRBV6-5	TRBJ1-1	.	CASTAIMNTEAFF
TRBV28	TRBJ1-1	.	CASSPPDSKNTEAFF
TRBV18	TRBJ1-4	.	CASSPPNRDNEKLFF
TRBV2	TRBJ1-1	.	CASSPPERTDEAFF
TRBV5-1	TRBJ2-2	.	CASSLYGGQGTGELFF
TRBV9	TRBJ2-1	.	CASSVGSERNEQFF
TRBV5-5	TRBJ2-2	.	CASSLTGPSGELFF
TRBV6-2/TRBV6-3	TRBJ1-2	once	CASSYPQRAGYTF
TRBV10-3	TRBJ1-2	few	CAAAGTNNYGYTF
TRBV11-1	TRBJ1-1	.	CASSLTGRTEAFF
TRBV6-2/TRBV6-3	TRBJ1-5	.	CASSYSGTGSSNQPQHF
TRBV7-2	TRBJ1-5	once	CASSPEAESQPQHF
TRBV3-1/TRBV3-2	TRBJ1-5	.	CASSQGQYNQPQHF
TRBV19	TRBJ2-1	once	CASSPGTSGLWEQFF
TRBV7-2	TRBJ2-2	.	CASSLPSRTVFTGELFF
TRBV4-1	TRBJ1-4	.	CASSSAGTLEKLFF
TRBV19	TRBJ1-6	once	CASSSDRGPSPLHF